The 20 T cell receptor beta chains reported below all come from one sample, sequenced in a study of T-cell memory formation after mild COVID-19. TCRdb reanalysed the 5' RACE reads using MiXCR and keeps one entry per CDR3 protein. The table records 580,000 or so distinct CDR3 sequences, approximately 15% of them present only once. Sample: PBMCs or a T cell subset sorted from them (not recorded which). The receptors originated from an adult woman who had mild COVID-19 (a few samples of this study predate the infection). Cell type and time point are not known.

This clonotype was detected a few times. The chain employs TRBV20-1 and TRBJ2-7; 9 positions match TRBD1. CDR3 length: 15 residues. From germline, CDR1 is DFQATT and CDR2 SNEGSKA (reference sequence). Trimming at V came to 3 bases and at J to 5 bases, leaving 11 bases not matched to a gene. This CDR3 reads CSARGTGQGDHEQYF. The CDR3 region has the DNA TGCAGTGCTAGGGGAACGGGACAGGGTGACCACGAGCAGTACTTC.

This chain connects TRBV7-9 to TRBJ2-7; maybe TRBD2 (5 bases). Trimming shortened V by 1 base and J by 5 bases, and 15 bases separated the two germline ends. Germline V gene sequence: CDR1 SEHNR, CDR2 FQNEAQ (reference sequence). The CDR3 contains 15 residues. CDR3 nucleotides: TGTGCCAGCAGCTTAGTCTCCGGGATCGGCCACGAGCAGTACTTC. Its protein is CASSLVSGIGHEQYF.

This clonotype was counted ten times or more. The chain couples TRBV15 to TRBJ2-1; 7 bases are shared with TRBD2. Per germline, CDR1 LNHNV and CDR2 YYDKDF (reference sequence). This CDR3 contains 15 residues. After removal of 5 bases from V and 2 bases from J, the junction contained 6 bases not matched to a gene. The CDR3 DNA reads TGTGCCACCAGCGGCGAGCGGGGCCCCTACAATGAGCAGTTCTTC. It encodes CATSGERGPYNEQFF.

In its sample, this clonotype was seen a few times. The rearrangement joins TRBV6-5 to TRBJ1-1; tentatively, D is TRBD1 (6 bases). Germline V gene sequence: CDR1 MNHEY, CDR2 SVGAGI. The ends were cut back, 5 bases at V and 6 bases at J, with 13 bases in the middle. The CDR3 has 13 residues. The CDR3 protein is CASSQGGSAEAFF. In nucleotides, the CDR3 is TGTGCCAGCAGTCAAGGGGGTAGCGCTGAAGCTTTCTTT.

This clonotype turned up a few times. The chain combines TRBV11-2 with TRBJ2-7, with D unclear. Per the germline V gene, CDR1 is SGHAT and CDR2 is FQNNGV. The length of the CDR3 is 13 residues. V was shortened by 5 bases and J by 6 bases, with 14 bases between the two germline ends. CDR3 sequence: CASSLILGIEQYF. The CDR3 bases are TGTGCCAGCAGCCTCATTCTGGGGATCGAGCAGTACTTC.

Here the CDR3 reads CASSQDWGTTEAFF. CDR3 bases: TGTGCCAGCAGCCAAGATTGGGGGACTACTGAAGCTTTCTTT. This sequence joins TRBV3-1 and TRBJ1-1, with D possibly being TRBD1 (5 bases). The CDR3 is 14 residues long. CDR1 and CDR2 (germline): LGHDT, YNNKEL (reference sequence). The germline V and J ends were trimmed by 0 bases and 5 bases, with 10 bases remaining between them.

The chain uses TRBV7-9 and TRBJ2-7, with D possibly TRBD2 on 5 matching bases. V was trimmed by 9 bases and J by 1 base, leaving 10 bases between them. Germline V gene sequence: CDR1 SEHNR, CDR2 FQNEAQ (reference sequence). CDR3 length: 12 residues. The CDR3: CASAGVSYEQYF. The CDR3 region has the DNA TGTGCCAGTGCCGGGGTATCCTACGAGCAGTACTTC. Complete variable domain (other parts from reference TRBV7-9 and TRBJ2-7): DTGVSQNPRHKITKRGQNVTFRCDPISEHNRLYWYRQTLGQGPEFLTYFQNEAQLEKSRLLSDRFSAERPKGSFSTLEIQRTEQGDSAMYLCASAGVSYEQYFGPGTRLTVT.

This clonotype was counted between two and nine times. V is TRBV6-2 or TRBV6-3 and J is TRBJ2-7, with TRBD2 matching 10 bases. V lost 2 bases, J lost 6 bases, and 7 bases stayed unmatched. The CDR3 covers 15 residues. CDR1 and CDR2 from the germline V gene are MNHEY and SVGEGT. CDR3 sequence (DNA): TGTGCCAGCAGTTACGAGGCTAGCGGGAGCAGCGAGCAGTACTTC. It is translated as CASSYEASGSSEQYF.

A few counts support this clonotype. This chain joins TRBV13 and TRBJ1-1, with D hard to call. CDR3 length equals 13 residues. The germline CDR1 and CDR2 sequences are PRHDT and FYEKMQ (reference sequence). Trimming stripped 5 bases from V and 6 bases from J, with 13 bases between. CDR3 in amino acids: CASSAVTLAEAFF. CDR3 nucleotide sequence: TGTGCCAGCAGCGCGGTGACGCTGGCTGAAGCTTTCTTT.

This sequence joins TRBV4-3 and TRBJ1-1; D call uncertain. Trimming shortened V by 4 bases and J by 4 bases, and 16 bases separated the two germline ends. The CDR3 loop spans 15 amino acids. Germline CDR1 and CDR2: LGHNA and YSLEER. CDR3 protein: CASSPPGRPATEAFF. The CDR3 DNA reads as TGCGCCAGCAGCCCTCCCGGACGACCGGCCACTGAAGCTTTCTTT.

This clonotype showed up just a few times. The V and J genes are TRBV24-1 and TRBJ1-1; D might be TRBD1 (6 bases). The CDR3 loop spans 15 amino acids. The V end was cut by 7 bases, the J end by 1 base, with 15 bases between. Germline values: CDR1 KGHDR, CDR2 SFDVKD. CDR3 sequence: CATRDTGTRNTEAFF. The CDR3, as DNA: TGTGCCACCAGAGACACCGGGACAAGGAACACTGAAGCTTTCTTT.

This clonotype was observed a handful of times. This chain uses TRBV18 with TRBJ1-1; TRBD1 might be the D (5 bases). The CDR3 totals 14 residues. The V gene's germline CDR1 is KGHSH and CDR2 LQKENI. Trimming took off 4 bases at V and 5 bases at J, with 14 bases between the two ends. CDR3 residues: CASSRVREGTEAFF. The CDR3 bases are TGTGCCAGCTCACGTGTCAGGGAGGGAACTGAAGCTTTCTTT.

This clonotype came up a few times. The chain employs TRBV10-3 and TRBJ1-1; 7 bases are a match to TRBD1. Per germline, CDR1 ENHRY and CDR2 SYGVKD. The CDR3 spans 13 residues. Trimming at V came to 7 bases and at J to 3 bases, leaving 5 bases not matched to a gene. CDR3 nucleotides: TGTGCCATCATGAAGGGGGCCGACACTGAAGCTTTCTTT. It is translated as CAIMKGADTEAFF.

This clonotype was counted between two and nine times. The V and J genes are TRBV11-2 and TRBJ1-1, with D uncertain. V lost 2 bases to trimming and J lost 4 bases, with 8 bases between them. Germline CDR1 and CDR2: SGHAT and FQNNGV. This CDR3 contains 13 residues. The CDR3 reads CASSLRTRTEAFF. The CDR3 DNA sequence: TGTGCCAGCAGCTTACGGACCCGCACTGAAGCTTTCTTT.

The rearrangement links TRBV20-1 to TRBJ2-3; the match to TRBD2 covers 10 bases. This CDR3 has 18 residues. Germline lookup yields CDR1 DFQATT and CDR2 SNEGSKA (reference sequence). The trim removed 0 bases at V and 0 bases at J, leaving 9 bases unmatched. This CDR3 is CSARDRDLAGASTDTQYF. The DNA of the CDR3 is TGCAGTGCTAGAGATAGGGACCTAGCGGGAGCTAGCACAGATACGCAGTATTTT.

The chain employs TRBV19 and TRBJ2-2, with TRBD1 identical over 7 bases. The CDR3 length is 15 residues. V shed 2 bases and J 8 bases; nucleotides not matched to a gene: 8. CDR1 and CDR2 (germline): LNHDA, SQIVND (reference sequence). CDR3 sequence reads: CASSISRGGGGELFF. The CDR3 bases are TGTGCCAGTAGTATAAGTCGAGGGGGCGGAGGGGAGCTGTTTTTT.

The genes are TRBV24-1 and TRBJ2-5; TRBD1 aligns across 11 bases. CDR3 length: 16 amino acids. V shed 6 bases, J shed 2 bases, and the junction held 7 bases outside the gene matches. Germline V gene sequence: CDR1 KGHDR, CDR2 SFDVKD. This chain's CDR3 is CATSSGTGGRQETQYF. CDR3 bases: TGTGCCACCAGTAGTGGGACAGGGGGGCGACAAGAGACCCAGTACTTC.

This clonotype occurred once. This chain links TRBV6-2 or TRBV6-3 with TRBJ2-1; D perhaps matches TRBD2 (6 bases). Trimming removed 6 bases at V and 5 bases at J, with 20 bases between. This CDR3 is 16 amino acids long. Germline-derived CDR1 and CDR2 are MNHEY and SVGEGT. This chain's CDR3 is CASSPQARAGNNEQFF. Here the CDR3 DNA reads TGTGCCAGCAGCCCCCAAGCGCGAGCGGGCAACAATGAGCAGTTCTTC.

V usage is TRBV19 and J usage is TRBJ2-1; D is unresolved. V shed 5 bases and J shed 0 bases, with 8 bases lying between them. The CDR3 spans 14 residues. Germline assignment: CDR1 LNHDA and CDR2 SQIVND (reference sequence). For the CDR3, the DNA is TGTGCCAGTAGTGCGCCCGGCTCCTACAATGAGCAGTTCTTC. Its protein product is CASSAPGSYNEQFF. Drawing the rest from reference TRBV19 and TRBJ2-1, the complete variable domain is DGGITQSPKYLFRKEGQNVTLSCEQNLNHDAMYWYRQDPGQGLRLIYYSQIVNDFQKGDIAEGYSVSREKKESFPLTVTSAQKNPTAFYLCASSAPGSYNEQFFGPGTRLTVL.

J is TRBJ1-1 and V is TRBV6-6; 8 bases align to TRBD1. V lost 2 bases to trimming and J lost 3 bases; unmatched junction nucleotides: 11. This CDR3 region has 17 residues. Looked up from germline, CDR1 is MNHNY and CDR2 is SVGAGI (reference sequence). DNA of the CDR3: TGTGCCAGCAGTTACAGGGCAGGGGGCGCGGTGTACACTGAAGCTTTCTTT. The encoded protein is CASSYRAGGAVYTEAFF.